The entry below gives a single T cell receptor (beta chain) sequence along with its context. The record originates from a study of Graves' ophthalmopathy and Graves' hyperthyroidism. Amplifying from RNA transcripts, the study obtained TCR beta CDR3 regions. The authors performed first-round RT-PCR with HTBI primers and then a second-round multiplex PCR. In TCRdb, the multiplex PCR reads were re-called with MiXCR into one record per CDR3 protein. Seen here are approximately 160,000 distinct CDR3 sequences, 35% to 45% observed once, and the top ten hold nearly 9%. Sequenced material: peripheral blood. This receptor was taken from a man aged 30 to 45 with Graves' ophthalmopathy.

As DNA, the CDR3 is TGTGCCAGCAGTTACTCCGACAGGGGATATGGCTACACCTTC. This translates into CASSYSDRGYGYTF. The V gene is TRBV6-5, the J gene TRBJ1-2; 8 bases map to TRBD1. This CDR3 comprises 14 residues. V gave up 0 bases and J gave up 5 bases; unmatched junction bases: 2. CDR1 is MNHEY, CDR2 SVGAGI, per germline.